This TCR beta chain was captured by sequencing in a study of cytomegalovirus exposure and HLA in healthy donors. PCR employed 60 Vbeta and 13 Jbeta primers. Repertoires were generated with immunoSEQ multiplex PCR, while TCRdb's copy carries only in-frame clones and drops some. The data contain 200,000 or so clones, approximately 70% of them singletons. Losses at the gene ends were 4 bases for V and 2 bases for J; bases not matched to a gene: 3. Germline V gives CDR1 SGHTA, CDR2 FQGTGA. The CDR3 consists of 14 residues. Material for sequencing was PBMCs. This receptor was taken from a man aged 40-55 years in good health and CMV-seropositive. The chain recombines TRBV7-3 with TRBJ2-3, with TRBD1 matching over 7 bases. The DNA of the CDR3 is TGTGCCAGCAGCTCGACAGGGTACACAGATACGCAGTATTTT. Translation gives CASSSTGYTDTQYF.